The 14 T cell receptor beta chains below were found in one sample sequenced in a study of blood T cell repertoires in COVID-19. Using immunoSEQ multiplex PCR, the repertoire was profiled, and TCRdb retains in-frame clones only, with some absent. The sample holds about 140,000 clones; 70% to 90% are singletons and the top ten take around 26%. Sequencing was done on a sample of peripheral blood. These receptors were obtained from a human donor in a cohort sampled during active COVID-19.

This chain connects TRBV30 to TRBJ2-6, with D perhaps TRBD1 (5 bases). The CDR3 totals 15 residues. V dropped 1 base and J dropped 0 bases, with 7 bases sitting between them. CDR1 is GTSNPN and CDR2 is SVGIG in the germline V gene (reference sequence). CDR3 residues: CAWSEGNSGANVLTF. DNA for the CDR3: TGTGCCTGGAGTGAGGGGAACTCTGGGGCCAACGTCCTGACTTTC.

The CDR3 sequence is CASSLEDNPEQYF. The DNA for the CDR3 is TGTGCCAGCAGCTTGGAGGACAATCCCGAGCAGTACTTC. V is TRBV5-5 and J is TRBJ2-7; tentative D call: TRBD1 (5 bases). The CDR3 has 13 amino acids. Germline V CDR1 and CDR2: SGHKS, YYEKEE (reference sequence). V shed 0 bases and J shed 6 bases, with 10 bases lying between them.

This chain joins TRBV9 and TRBJ1-6; TRBD1 aligns across 7 bases. CDR1 is SGDLS and CDR2 is YYNGEE in the germline V gene. The CDR3 has 16 amino acids. V lost 0 bases to trimming and J lost 5 bases; unmatched junction nucleotides: 5. CDR3 in DNA: TGTGCCAGCAGCGTAGCACCGACAGGGAATAATTCACCCCTCCACTTT. Amino acid sequence: CASSVAPTGNNSPLHF.

The genes are TRBV6-2 or TRBV6-3 and TRBJ1-2, with a weak D call TRBD1 (6 bases). The V and J ends lost 2 bases and 1 base respectively, with 11 bases between them. Looked up from germline, CDR1 is MNHEY and CDR2 is SVGEGT. The length of the CDR3 is 15 residues. The CDR3 loop reads CASSYNRVGNYGYTF. Written as DNA, the CDR3 is TGTGCCAGCAGTTACAACAGGGTTGGTAACTATGGCTACACCTTC.

The chain couples TRBV6-6 to TRBJ1-5, with TRBD1 matching 7 bases. The J segment lost 6 bases and the V segment lost 6 bases, leaving 5 bases of the junction unmatched. The CDR3 is 13 residues long. Germline V lookup: CDR1 MNHNY, CDR2 SVGAGI (reference sequence). CDR3 residues: CASRDRDAQPQHF. CDR3 bases: TGTGCCAGCAGAGACAGGGACGCTCAGCCCCAGCATTTT.

This clone has only one observation. The chain recombines TRBV3-1 (or the pseudogene TRBV3-2) with TRBJ1-4; 8 bases fit TRBD1. V shed 5 bases, J shed 8 bases, and the junction held 7 bases outside the gene matches. The CDR3 runs to 14 residues. From germline, CDR1 is LGHDT and CDR2 YNNKEL (reference sequence). The CDR3 protein is CASSTGQGGEKLFF. For the CDR3, the DNA is TGTGCCAGCAGCACCGGACAGGGTGGCGAAAAACTGTTTTTT.

The CDR3 bases are TGTGCCAGCAGTAACGGACAGCCCTACGAGCAGTACTTC. Amino acid sequence: CASSNGQPYEQYF. The J gene is TRBJ2-7, the V gene TRBV2; D possibly corresponds to TRBD1 (6 bases). The CDR3 has 13 residues. CDR1 and CDR2 from the germline V gene are SNHLY and FYNNEI. The germline V and J ends were trimmed by 5 bases and 2 bases, with 10 bases remaining between them. The full variable domain, in which reference TRBV2 and TRBJ2-7 provide the parts outside the CDR3, is EPEVTQTPSHQVTQMGQEVILRCVPISNHLYFYWYRQILGQKVEFLVSFYNNEISEKSEIFDDQFSVERPDGSNFTLKIRSTKLEDSAMYFCASSNGQPYEQYFGPGTRLTVT.

This clone was counted a few times. This chain connects TRBV12-2 to TRBJ1-2; TRBD1 was called by the table and not checked on the DNA. TRBV12-2 is shown as a pseudogene. This CDR3 is built from 19 residues. The DNA of the CDR3 is TGTGCAAGTCGCCCACGCGGTCAGGTCAGGGGGCCAGGGAACTATGGCTACACCTTC. Its protein is CASRPRGQVRGPGNYGYTF.

The J gene is TRBJ1-2, the V gene TRBV3-1 (or the pseudogene TRBV3-2), with TRBD1 matching over 9 bases. Germline V gene sequence: CDR1 LGHDT, CDR2 YNNKEL (reference sequence). With V trimmed by 1 base and J by 7 bases, 4 bases remained unmatched. The CDR3 sequence is 14 residues long. The CDR3 DNA follows: TGTGCCAGCAGCCAAGGGGGGACAGGGACTGGCTACACCTTC. The encoded protein is CASSQGGTGTGYTF.

The gene calls are TRBV7-8 and TRBJ2-7; the match to TRBD1 covers 8 bases. With 5 bases clipped from V and 1 base from J, the junction kept 4 bases outside the gene matches. CDR1 and CDR2 (germline): SGHVS, FQNEAQ. CDR3 length: 14 residues. CDR3 sequence: CASSPRTGSYEQYF. CDR3 DNA: TGTGCCAGCAGCCCAAGGACAGGGTCCTACGAGCAGTACTTC.

This sequence joins TRBV21-1 and TRBJ1-6; TRBD1, the table's D call, was not compared with the DNA. TRBV21-1 is noted as a pseudogene. The CDR3 runs to 17 residues. The DNA for the CDR3 is TGTGCCAGCAGCAAAGGACAGGGGAGCTCCTATAATTCACCCCTCCACTTT. It yields the protein CASSKGQGSSYNSPLHF.

The gene calls are TRBV11-3 and TRBJ1-1; possible D gene TRBD1, 6 bases. Trimming took off 3 bases at V and 2 bases at J, with 19 bases between the two ends. This CDR3 region has 17 residues. Germline V CDR1 and CDR2: SGHNT, YENEEA. The CDR3 is CASSLKGEVLLNTEAFF. As DNA, the CDR3 is TGTGCCAGCAGCTTGAAGGGGGAAGTTTTGTTAAACACTGAAGCTTTCTTT.

This rearrangement joins TRBV20-1 to TRBJ1-1, with TRBD1 matching 7 bases. The V and J ends lost 3 bases and 2 bases, in that order; junction bases with no gene match: 6. Germline values: CDR1 DFQATT, CDR2 SNEGSKA (reference sequence). The CDR3 contains 14 residues. DNA of the CDR3: TGCAGTGCTAGTCGGCCAGGGGGAAACACTGAAGCTTTCTTT. This sequence encodes CSASRPGGNTEAFF.

This clone has just one count. The chain couples TRBV19 to TRBJ1-5; D is undetermined. Germline V gene data show CDR1 as LNHDA and CDR2 as SQIVND (reference sequence). Trimming took off 4 bases at V and 0 bases at J, with 10 bases between the two ends. The CDR3 contains 15 residues. The CDR3 DNA is TGTGCCAGTAGTAAAACCAGGTATAGCAATCAGCCCCAGCATTTT. Translated: CASSKTRYSNQPQHF.